One and the same sample provided the 20 T cell receptor beta chains below, sequenced in a study of T cell responses to AZD1222 COVID-19 vaccine. Here immunoSEQ multiplex PCR was the method, and the copy in TCRdb shows in-frame clones only, minus some. The sample yields over 45,000 clones, approximately 80% seen once. The specimen comprised peripheral blood, sampled on day 0 of AZD1222 vaccination. These receptors were collected from an adult in good health.

The V and J genes are TRBV29-1 and TRBJ2-3; D possibly uses TRBD1 or TRBD2 (5 bases each). The CDR3 loop spans 15 amino acids. Trimming removed 4 bases from V and 2 bases from J, with 16 bases in between. Germline values: CDR1 SQVTM, CDR2 ANQGSEA. The CDR3 sequence is CSVAHSAGTTDTQYF. The CDR3 region has the DNA TGCAGCGTTGCCCACTCCGCAGGGACCACAGATACGCAGTATTTT.

The chain carries TRBV5-4 and TRBJ2-2; 7 bases map to TRBD2. The V segment lost 0 bases and the J segment 4 bases; nucleotides outside the gene matches: 3. The CDR3 contains 15 residues. CDR1 SGHNT and CDR2 YYREEE come from the germline V gene (reference sequence). CDR3 in DNA: TGTGCCAGCAGCTTGGACCAGCGGGGCACCGGGGAGCTGTTTTTT. Its protein product is CASSLDQRGTGELFF.

This clone was detected once. The chain links TRBV10-2 to TRBJ1-1, with D hard to call. From germline, CDR1 is WSHSY and CDR2 SAAADI. CDR3 length equals 12 residues. V was clipped by 4 bases and J by 2 bases, with 5 bases between them. In DNA form, the CDR3 reads TGCGCCAGCAGTGCAGTTAACACTGAAGCTTTCTTT. Translating gives CASSAVNTEAFF.

The V gene is TRBV7-9, the J gene TRBJ1-4, with 9 nucleotides matching TRBD1. Germline CDR1 SEHNR, CDR2 FQNEAQ (reference sequence). Losses at the gene ends were 5 bases for V and 3 bases for J; bases not matched to a gene: 1. This CDR3 comprises 14 residues. The CDR3 DNA reads as TGTGCCAGCAGCCGGACAGGGGCTAATGAAAAACTGTTTTTT. Translating gives CASSRTGANEKLFF.

The chain links TRBV5-6 to TRBJ2-3; 7 bases are a match to TRBD1. J was trimmed by 6 bases and V by 2 bases; bases with no gene match: 3. Germline V gene sequence: CDR1 SGHDT, CDR2 YYEEEE. This CDR3 spans 13 amino acids. The DNA of the CDR3 is TGTGCCAGCAGCTTAGGGGGCCGGGATACGCAGTATTTT. Its translation is CASSLGGRDTQYF.

This clone occurred a few times. This rearrangement joins TRBV7-2 to TRBJ1-5, with 9 bases that match TRBD1. Trimming at V came to 3 bases and at J to 5 bases, leaving 8 bases not matched to a gene. CDR1 is SGHTA and CDR2 is FQGNSA in the germline V gene. The CDR3 is made up of 16 amino acids. DNA for the CDR3: TGTGCCAGCAGCTTGCTGGGACAGGGAGCGGATCAGCCCCAGCATTTT. Its translation: CASSLLGQGADQPQHF.

The V call is TRBV28, the J call TRBJ2-1, with 10 bases fitting TRBD2. The CDR3 loop spans 16 amino acids. V lost 2 bases and J lost 6; bases outside the gene matches: 7. Germline V gene lookup returns CDR1 MDHEN and CDR2 SYDVKM. CDR3 nucleotide sequence: TGTGCCAGCAGTTTACTCCTAGCGGGAGTTTTCAATGAGCAGTTCTTC. Residues: CASSLLLAGVFNEQFF.

The rearrangement uses TRBV3-1 (or the pseudogene TRBV3-2) and TRBJ2-5; D may be TRBD2 (5 bases). Trimming left V 1 base short and J 5 bases short, with 11 bases between. The CDR3 is 14 residues long. Germline V gives CDR1 LGHDT, CDR2 YNNKEL (reference sequence). CDR3 region: CASSQVLEGETQYF. CDR3 coding DNA: TGTGCCAGCAGCCAAGTACTAGAAGGGGAGACCCAGTACTTC.

This clone was found once. The V call is TRBV19, the J call TRBJ2-6, with a possible D match to TRBD1 (6 bases). In germline, CDR1 is LNHDA, CDR2 SQIVND (reference sequence). The CDR3 covers 17 residues. Trimming stripped 10 bases from V and 4 bases from J, with 23 bases between. The CDR3 DNA reads as TGTGCCATAGGGAAGGGCAGGGGTGTTTCCGGGGCCAACGTCCTGACTTTC. Translating it yields CAIGKGRGVSGANVLTF.

The rearrangement links TRBV19 to TRBJ1-2; D remains unclear. Germline CDR1 is LNHDA and CDR2 is SQIVND (reference sequence). Trimming left V 2 bases short and J 6 bases short, with 10 bases between. CDR3 length: 13 amino acids. As DNA, the CDR3 is TGTGCCAGTAGTATACTTCGAGGAAATGGCTACACCTTC. Protein sequence: CASSILRGNGYTF.

This clone showed up just a few times. The chain carries TRBV3-1 (or the pseudogene TRBV3-2) and TRBJ1-1, with 7 bases matching TRBD1. The trim removed 2 bases at V and 3 bases at J, leaving 15 bases unmatched. CDR3 length equals 18 residues. CDR1 is LGHDT, CDR2 YNNKEL, per germline (reference sequence). CDR3 sequence reads: CASSQMIETGQGDTEAFF. CDR3 DNA sequence: TGTGCCAGCAGCCAAATGATCGAAACAGGCCAGGGGGACACTGAAGCTTTCTTT.

The chain uses TRBV6-5 and TRBJ1-1; TRBD1 might be the D (5 bases). The CDR3 consists of 10 residues. Trimming removed 5 bases from V and 10 bases from J, with 8 bases in between. Looked up from germline, CDR1 is MNHEY and CDR2 is SVGAGI. The DNA of the CDR3 is TGTGCCAGCAGTCTGGGGGGAGCTTTCTTT. Its protein is CASSLGGAFF.

This clone appeared a few times. The V gene is TRBV6-5, the J gene TRBJ2-1; no firm D call. Germline values: CDR1 MNHEY, CDR2 SVGAGI. Trimming took off 6 bases at V and 7 bases at J, with 16 bases between the two ends. This CDR3 is built from 14 residues. CDR3 protein: CASRMQPQVNEQFF. For the CDR3, the DNA is TGTGCCAGCAGAATGCAGCCCCAAGTTAATGAGCAGTTCTTC.

The chain couples TRBV7-6 to TRBJ1-2; 7 bases are a match to TRBD1. This CDR3 contains 15 residues. Per the germline V gene, CDR1 is SGHVS and CDR2 is FNYEAQ. With V trimmed by 1 base and J by 3 bases, 5 bases remained unmatched. The CDR3 is CASSLVDRDDYGYTF. CDR3 in DNA: TGTGCCAGCAGCTTAGTTGACAGGGATGACTATGGCTACACCTTC.

The chain links TRBV20-1 to TRBJ2-4; D is possibly TRBD1 (5 bases). The germline V and J ends were trimmed by 3 bases and 1 base, with 13 bases remaining between them. Germline V CDR1 and CDR2: DFQATT, SNEGSKA (reference sequence). This CDR3 has 15 residues. CDR3 amino acids: CSASPPQVAKNIQYF. The CDR3 region has the DNA TGCAGTGCTAGTCCCCCACAGGTGGCCAAAAACATTCAGTACTTC.

The V call is TRBV5-1, the J call TRBJ2-1; the D is unclear. The CDR3 covers 12 residues. Germline V gene data show CDR1 as SGHRS and CDR2 as YFSETQ. V gave up 1 base and J gave up 7 bases, with 6 bases separating them. The CDR3 protein is CASSLSENEQFF. The CDR3 nucleotides read TGCGCCAGCAGCTTGTCTGAGAATGAGCAGTTCTTC.

The DNA of the CDR3 is TGTGCCAGCAGTTACCGTCGGACCCTTCTGGGTGAAGCTTTCTTT. Translated: CASSYRRTLLGEAFF. The rearrangement links TRBV6-2 or TRBV6-3 to TRBJ1-1; D is ambiguous. CDR1 is MNHEY and CDR2 is SVGEGT in the germline V gene. Trimming cost V 2 bases and J 7 bases, with 17 bases left between them. The CDR3 spans 15 residues.

This chain connects TRBV11-3 to TRBJ2-2, with 7 bases fitting TRBD1. CDR3 size: 14 residues. Germline V gene data show CDR1 as SGHNT and CDR2 as YENEEA. V was pared by 5 bases and J by 7 bases, with 7 bases of the junction left unmatched. The CDR3 spells CASSVTGAYGELFF. CDR3 bases: TGTGCCAGCAGCGTAACAGGGGCGTACGGGGAGCTGTTTTTT.

The chain has TRBV6-5 and TRBJ1-5; TRBD1 might be the D (5 bases). The CDR3 is 15 amino acids. Trimming removed 2 bases at V and 3 bases at J, with 11 bases between. Germline CDR1 is MNHEY and CDR2 is SVGAGI. The DNA for the CDR3 is TGTGCCAGCAGTTACCAAAGGGGTTTCAATCAGCCCCAGCATTTT. Protein: CASSYQRGFNQPQHF.

The rearrangement uses TRBV5-1 and TRBJ1-6, with D possibly being TRBD1 (5 bases). This CDR3 spans 14 amino acids. V gave up 0 bases and J gave up 7 bases, with 8 bases separating them. CDR1 is SGHRS and CDR2 is YFSETQ in the germline V gene. In nucleotides, the CDR3 is TGCGCCAGCAGCTTGGACAGGATGAATTCACCCCTCCACTTT. This encodes CASSLDRMNSPLHF.